This T cell receptor (beta chain) was retrieved from a study of CD8 T cells in Susac syndrome. A quantity of about 0.45 to 1 ug RNA underwent reverse transcription using random hexamers. MiXCR, run by TCRdb on the immunoSEQ multiplex PCR reads, gives a single entry per CDR3 protein. Among 150,000 to 200,000 distinct CDR3 sequences listed, about 95% were seen once. The germline V gene has CDR1 LNHNV and CDR2 YYDKDF (reference sequence). This CDR3 contains 16 residues. Unmatched junction bases numbered 6, after V lost 4 bases and J lost 8 bases. This chain uses TRBV15 with TRBJ2-1; TRBD2 aligns across 15 bases. This clonotype was obtained from a human donor with Susac syndrome. Sequencing input: CD4+ T cells from PBMCs. CDR3 loop: CATSTGLAGGNDEQFF. CDR3 nucleotide sequence: TGTGCCACCAGCACCGGACTAGCGGGAGGGAACGATGAGCAGTTCTTC.